What follows are 30 T cell receptor beta chains derived from one specimen sequenced in a study of T cell responses to AZD1222 COVID-19 vaccine. Profiling relied on immunoSEQ multiplex PCR, and the TCRdb table lists in-frame clones only, not all of them. This table has around 100,000 clones, around 91% appearing once. Source: peripheral blood, taken on day 0 of AZD1222 vaccination. The origin of the receptors is an adult in good health.

The chain recombines TRBV6-2 or TRBV6-3 with TRBJ1-6; D not certain. CDR3 size: 13 residues. V lost 2 bases, J lost 7 bases, and 6 bases lay in between. Germline values: CDR1 MNHEY, CDR2 SVGEGT. The CDR3 DNA reads as TGTGCCAGCAGTTACCTCACCAATTCACCCCTCCACTTT. It translates to CASSYLTNSPLHF.

The chain recombines TRBV7-6 with TRBJ2-3; TRBD2 agrees at 8 bases. This CDR3 is 16 amino acids long. Germline V CDR1 and CDR2: SGHVS, FNYEAQ. V gave up 5 bases and J gave up 5 bases; unmatched junction bases: 12. In nucleotides, the CDR3 is TGTGCCAGCAGCCCTCGTAGCGGGGCGGAGGGAGATACGCAGTATTTT. Translated, it gives CASSPRSGAEGDTQYF.

This chain uses TRBV11-1 with TRBJ2-3; weak D call: TRBD2 (6 bases). The germline V and J ends were trimmed by 1 base and 4 bases, with 6 bases remaining between them. CDR1 SGHAT and CDR2 FQDESV come from the germline V gene (reference sequence). This CDR3 has 13 residues. CDR3 DNA: TGTGCCAGCAGCTTAGGGGGGGCAGATACGCAGTATTTT. It is translated as CASSLGGADTQYF.

V and J are TRBV10-1 and TRBJ2-7; 10 bases fit TRBD1. Trimming removed 6 bases from V and 5 bases from J; junction bases left unmatched: 7. The CDR3 covers 14 residues. Looked up from germline, CDR1 is WNHNN and CDR2 is SYGVQD (reference sequence). The CDR3 loop reads CASSRGQGFNEQYF. The CDR3 DNA reads as TGCGCCAGCAGCCGGGGACAGGGGTTTAACGAGCAGTACTTC.

The gene calls are TRBV7-3 and TRBJ1-6, with D perhaps matching TRBD1 (5 bases). The germline gives CDR1 SGHTA, CDR2 FQGTGA. The V end was cut by 4 bases, the J end by 7 bases, with 14 bases between. The CDR3 length is 15 residues. CDR3 coding DNA: TGTGCCAGCAGCTCCCTTGGGACGGCGAATTCACCCCTCCACTTT. This codes for CASSSLGTANSPLHF.

This clone was seen a single time. V gene TRBV7-3 combines with J gene TRBJ2-7; the match to TRBD1 covers 7 bases. The CDR3 extends over 15 amino acids. Unmatched junction bases numbered 6, after V lost 2 bases and J lost 2 bases. Germline V gene sequence: CDR1 SGHTA, CDR2 FQGTGA. CDR3 nucleotide sequence: TGTGCCAGCAGCTTACAAAGGGACAGTCCCTACGAGCAGTACTTC. Translating gives CASSLQRDSPYEQYF.

The chain carries TRBV15 and TRBJ2-7; no clear D. V was shortened by 0 bases and J by 1 base, with 7 bases between the two germline ends. The CDR3 is 14 residues long. From germline, CDR1 is LNHNV and CDR2 YYDKDF (reference sequence). In nucleotides, the CDR3 is TGTGCCACCAGCAGAGAAGGCAGGTCCTACGAGCAGTACTTC. As protein: CATSREGRSYEQYF.

Details on this clone: The same CDR3 is also encoded by other DNA sequences in this sample. CDR3 in DNA: TGTGCCAGCAGCCCGAGGGGCGGGGGGGGCACAGATACGCAGTATTTT. As protein: CASSPRGGGGTDTQYF. This rearrangement joins TRBV9 to TRBJ2-3; 9 bases align to TRBD2. The CDR3 has 16 amino acids. V gave up 4 bases and J gave up 1 base; unmatched junction bases: 7. Germline values: CDR1 SGDLS, CDR2 YYNGEE.

V usage is TRBV5-1 and J usage is TRBJ2-7; D could derive from TRBD1 or TRBD2 (5 bases each). With 1 base removed from V and 6 bases from J, the gap between germline ends came to 17 bases. The CDR3 totals 15 residues. Germline V gene sequence: CDR1 SGHRS, CDR2 YFSETQ. CDR3 in amino acids: CASSLSVGYGGEQYF. CDR3 in DNA: TGCGCCAGCAGCTTGTCTGTGGGCTATGGGGGCGAGCAGTACTTC.

This chain uses TRBV20-1 with TRBJ1-2, with D possibly TRBD1 on 5 matching bases. The CDR3 runs to 16 residues. Looked up from germline, CDR1 is DFQATT and CDR2 is SNEGSKA (reference sequence). Trimming cost V 3 bases and J 4 bases, with 21 bases left between them. The CDR3 DNA reads as TGCAGTGCTAGTGGGGCAGGAGGAAAGTTAGTCTATGGCTACACCTTC. Its translation: CSASGAGGKLVYGYTF.

This sequence joins TRBV1 and TRBJ2-7; no DNA check was done on the table's D call, TRBD2. TRBV1 is a listed pseudogene. The CDR3 consists of 10 residues. The CDR3 nucleotides are TGCACCAGCAGCCCCGGGGAGCAGTACTTC. It codes for CTSSPGEQYF.

In this sample, this clone turned up once. The chain carries TRBV3-1 (or the pseudogene TRBV3-2) and TRBJ1-2; TRBD1 matches at 8 bases. The CDR3 consists of 14 residues. Germline values: CDR1 LGHDT, CDR2 YNNKEL (reference sequence). J was trimmed by 7 bases and V by 1 base; bases with no gene match: 5. The CDR3 DNA sequence: TGTGCCAGCAGCCAAGGACAGGGGTCTGGTGGCTACACCTTC. This encodes CASSQGQGSGGYTF.

The chain carries TRBV27 and TRBJ2-7; the match to TRBD2 covers 8 bases. Per germline, CDR1 MNHEY and CDR2 SMNVEV (reference sequence). Trimming at V came to 6 bases and at J to 5 bases, leaving 9 bases not matched to a gene. The CDR3 extends over 14 amino acids. This CDR3 is CASRRGGWTDEQYF. CDR3 bases: TGTGCCAGCAGACGGGGGGGTTGGACGGACGAGCAGTACTTC.

CDR3 DNA sequence: TGTGCCAGCAGGCCCGCCCGGGGGGCCTATGGCTACACCTTC. The encoded protein is CASRPARGAYGYTF. The V and J genes are TRBV6-5 and TRBJ1-2; maybe TRBD1 (6 bases). CDR1 is MNHEY and CDR2 is SVGAGI in the germline V gene. V was trimmed by 6 bases and J by 4 bases, leaving 15 bases between them. The CDR3 consists of 14 residues.

The rearrangement uses TRBV5-1 and TRBJ1-1; possible D gene TRBD1, 5 bases. This CDR3 is built from 12 residues. The V and J ends lost 3 bases and 8 bases respectively, with 11 bases between them. Germline V gene lookup returns CDR1 SGHRS and CDR2 YFSETQ. CDR3 bases: TGCGCCAGCAGCTCTTTGACAGAAGAAGCTTTCTTT. Translating gives CASSSLTEEAFF.

V and J are TRBV9 and TRBJ2-1; 8 bases line up with TRBD2. The CDR3 is 14 residues long. V trimming: 0 bases; J trimming: 8 bases; junction bases outside the gene matches: 4. Germline CDR1 is SGDLS and CDR2 is YYNGEE. The CDR3 here is CASSVGAGGDEQFF. The CDR3 coding sequence is TGTGCCAGCAGCGTAGGGGCGGGGGGCGATGAGCAGTTCTTC.

The rearrangement joins TRBV7-9 to TRBJ1-4, with D perhaps TRBD1 (6 bases). CDR3 length equals 15 residues. Germline lookup yields CDR1 SEHNR and CDR2 FQNEAQ (reference sequence). The ends were cut back, 5 bases at V and 10 bases at J, with 20 bases in the middle. In DNA form, the CDR3 reads TGTGCCAGCAGCGCCTCGGGACACTATGTGGGAAAACTGTTTTTT. As protein: CASSASGHYVGKLFF.

V is TRBV7-9 and J is TRBJ2-1; D not certain. Germline V gives CDR1 SEHNR, CDR2 FQNEAQ (reference sequence). With 5 bases removed from V and 11 bases from J, the gap between germline ends came to 19 bases. This CDR3 region has 14 residues. The CDR3 DNA reads TGTGCCAGCAGCCAAGACGGAGCGACCCACAAGCAGTTCTTC. It translates to CASSQDGATHKQFF. Drawing the rest from reference TRBV7-9 and TRBJ2-1, the complete variable domain is DTGVSQNPRHKITKRGQNVTFRCDPISEHNRLYWYRQTLGQGPEFLTYFQNEAQLEKSRLLSDRFSAERPKGSFSTLEIQRTEQGDSAMYLCASSQDGATHKQFFGPGTRLTVL.

This clone appeared a single time. This sequence joins TRBV2 and TRBJ2-1; TRBD2 agrees at 8 bases. Germline V gene sequence: CDR1 SNHLY, CDR2 FYNNEI. The CDR3 extends over 14 amino acids. The V gene end was trimmed by 9 bases and the J gene end by 2 bases; junction bases not matched to a gene: 6. Here the CDR3 DNA reads TGTGCCAGAGGGCGCGGGGGGCCCTACAATGAGCAGTTCTTC. The encoded protein is CARGRGGPYNEQFF. The full variable domain, rest sourced from reference TRBV2 and TRBJ2-1, is EPEVTQTPSHQVTQMGQEVILRCVPISNHLYFYWYRQILGQKVEFLVSFYNNEISEKSEIFDDQFSVERPDGSNFTLKIRSTKLEDSAMYFCARGRGGPYNEQFFGPGTRLTVL.

The gene calls are TRBV30 and TRBJ1-5; D uncertain. The V gene's germline CDR1 is GTSNPN and CDR2 SVGIG (reference sequence). This CDR3 contains 13 residues. The ends were cut back, 3 bases at V and 5 bases at J, with 11 bases in the middle. Here the CDR3 DNA reads TGTGCCTGGAGCCATAGGAACGATCAGCCCCAGCATTTT. It translates to CAWSHRNDQPQHF. Supplemented by reference TRBV30 and TRBJ1-5, the full variable domain reads SQTIHQWPATLVQPVGSPLSLECTVEGTSNPNLYWYRQAAGRGLQLLFYSVGIGQISSEVPQNLSASRPQDRQFILSSKKLLLSDSGFYLCAWSHRNDQPQHFGDGTRLSIL.

The V and J genes are TRBV6-5 and TRBJ1-4; D is ambiguous. Germline V lookup: CDR1 MNHEY, CDR2 SVGAGI. Trimming shortened V by 4 bases and J by 5 bases, and 8 bases separated the two germline ends. The CDR3 length is 13 residues. CDR3 in amino acids: CASSSQGNEKLFF. DNA of the CDR3: TGTGCCAGCAGTTCTCAAGGGAATGAAAAACTGTTTTTT.

The V gene is TRBV9, the J gene TRBJ2-3, with 7 bases that match TRBD2. The germline gives CDR1 SGDLS, CDR2 YYNGEE. V was clipped by 4 bases and J by 0 bases; unmatched bases: 11. The CDR3 has 17 amino acids. CDR3 DNA: TGTGCCAGCAGCTCCGGACTAGGACGTACTAGCACAGATACGCAGTATTTT. Translated: CASSSGLGRTSTDTQYF.

The chain employs TRBV6-5 and TRBJ2-5, with 8 nucleotides matching TRBD1. Germline V CDR1 and CDR2: MNHEY, SVGAGI. CDR3 size: 13 residues. The V segment lost 6 bases and the J segment 2 bases; nucleotides outside the gene matches: 2. The DNA for the CDR3 is TGTGCCAGCAGCGGACAGGGACAAGAGACCCAGTACTTC. This sequence encodes CASSGQGQETQYF.

The chain links TRBV4-2 to TRBJ1-4; D remains unclear. V gave up 3 bases and J gave up 5 bases, with 13 bases separating them. Germline V gene lookup returns CDR1 LGHNA and CDR2 YNFKEQ. CDR3 length: 15 amino acids. CDR3 sequence (DNA): TGTGCCAGCAGCCACCCCCAGCTACTGAATGAAAAACTGTTTTTT. Translated, it gives CASSHPQLLNEKLFF.

The V call is TRBV5-1, the J call TRBJ1-3; the D gene is possibly TRBD1 (6 bases). The CDR3 is 14 amino acids. The germline V gene has CDR1 SGHRS and CDR2 YFSETQ. V was shortened by 2 bases and J by 2 bases, with 8 bases between the two germline ends. CDR3 DNA: TGCGCCAGCAGCTTACAGGGCACTGGAAACACCATATATTTT. It yields the protein CASSLQGTGNTIYF. Combining the CDR3 with reference TRBV5-1 and TRBJ1-3 gives the whole variable domain KAGVTQTPRYLIKTRGQQVTLSCSPISGHRSVSWYQQTPGQGLQFLFEYFSETQRNKGNFPGRFSGRQFSNSRSEMNVSTLELGDSALYLCASSLQGTGNTIYFGEGSWLTVV.

V and J are TRBV4-1 and TRBJ1-1, with TRBD1 as a possible D gene (5 bases). The CDR3 loop spans 15 amino acids. V shed 2 bases and J shed 0 bases, with 10 bases lying between them. Germline CDR1 MGHRA, CDR2 YSYEKL. CDR3 residues: CASSQLRGVNTEAFF. The CDR3, as DNA: TGCGCCAGCAGCCAACTAAGAGGGGTGAACACTGAAGCTTTCTTT.

The chain has TRBV6-9 and TRBJ2-7, with 8 nucleotides matching TRBD1. This CDR3 region has 13 residues. CDR1 MNHGY and CDR2 SVAAGI come from the germline V gene. The trim removed 6 bases at V and 5 bases at J, leaving 6 bases unmatched. CDR3 in amino acids: CASRDRDNHEQYF. The CDR3 DNA reads TGTGCCAGCAGGGACAGGGATAATCACGAGCAGTACTTC.

This chain connects TRBV6-1 to TRBJ1-6, with TRBD1 as a possible D gene (5 bases). The CDR3 has 13 amino acids. Germline V gene sequence: CDR1 MNHNS, CDR2 SASEGT. V dropped 2 bases and J dropped 8 bases, with 7 bases sitting between them. CDR3 sequence: CASSELGDSPLHF. DNA for the CDR3: TGTGCCAGCAGTGAATTGGGGGATTCACCCCTCCACTTT.

CDR3 in amino acids: CASSQDRYEQYF. The CDR3 DNA is TGTGCCAGCAGTCAGGACAGATACGAGCAGTACTTC. The chain carries TRBV28 and TRBJ2-7, with TRBD1 as a possible D gene (6 bases). V was pared by 5 bases and J by 4 bases, with 9 bases between. Germline-derived CDR1 and CDR2 are MDHEN and SYDVKM. This CDR3 is built from 12 residues. Filled out from reference TRBV28 and TRBJ2-7, the complete variable domain reads DVKVTQSSRYLVKRTGEKVFLECVQDMDHENMFWYRQDPGLGLRLIYFSYDVKMKEKGDIPEGYSVSREKKERFSLILESASTNQTSMYLCASSQDRYEQYFGPGTRLTVT.

Comment on this clone: Other nucleotide sequences from this sample produce the same CDR3. V is TRBV10-3 and J is TRBJ2-3, with TRBD2 identical over 7 bases. V lost 0 bases, J lost 2 bases, and 2 bases stayed unmatched. Germline lookup yields CDR1 ENHRY and CDR2 SYGVKD. The CDR3 is 15 amino acids. DNA of the CDR3: TGTGCCATCAGTGAGTCGGGAGGGATCACAGATACGCAGTATTTT. Translated, it gives CAISESGGITDTQYF.